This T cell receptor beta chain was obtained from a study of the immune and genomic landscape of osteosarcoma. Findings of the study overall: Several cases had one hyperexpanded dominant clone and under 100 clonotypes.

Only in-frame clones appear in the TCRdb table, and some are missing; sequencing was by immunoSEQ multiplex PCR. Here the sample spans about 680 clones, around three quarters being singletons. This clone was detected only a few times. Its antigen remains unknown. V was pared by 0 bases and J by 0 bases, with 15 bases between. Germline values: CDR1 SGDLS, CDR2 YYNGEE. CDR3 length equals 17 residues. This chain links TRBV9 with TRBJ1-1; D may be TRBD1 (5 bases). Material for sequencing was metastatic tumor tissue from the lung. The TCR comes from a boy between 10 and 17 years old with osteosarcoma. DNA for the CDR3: TGTGCCAGCAGCGTAGCTCCTGATCGGGGGATGAACACTGAAGCTTTCTTT. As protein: CASSVAPDRGMNTEAFF.